Listed below are T cell receptor beta chains from one sample, sequenced in a study of OX40 agonist ivuxolimab in advanced cancers. TCRdb's copy holds only in-frame clones and misses some; the assay was immunoSEQ multiplex PCR. The table has about 72,000 clones, roughly nine tenths seen once. The material was CD4+ or CD8+ T cells sorted from blood, obtained in a trial of the OX40 agonist ivuxolimab. The source of these receptors is an adult with an advanced solid tumor such as melanoma, head and neck, liver or kidney cancer. Both conserved end residues are part of each CDR3. A D gene is named only where the DNA matches it firmly. Not all rows give a size; the values are once, few, many and, for expanded clones, a class.

>13|NA|NA|TRBV7-3|TRBJ2-7
CASSRTDRGEQYF
TGTGCCAGCAGCCGGACAGACCGGGGTGAGCAGTACTTC
>15|NA|TRBD2|TRBV28|TRBJ2-3
CASSGASGSEDTQYF
TGTGCCAGCAGTGGAGCTAGCGGGAGCGAGGATACGCAGTATTTT
>13|NA|TRBD1|TRBV7-2|TRBJ2-2
CASSRGRSGELFF
TGTGCCAGCAGCAGGGGGCGGTCCGGGGAGCTGTTTTTT
>14|NA|NA|TRBV2|TRBJ1-4
CASSEGLNNEKLFF
TGTGCCAGCAGTGAAGGACTGAACAATGAAAAACTGTTTTTT
>15|NA|NA|TRBV10-3|TRBJ2-7
CAISDTPSREREQYF
TGTGCCATCAGTGATACCCCCTCCAGGGAACGCGAGCAGTACTTC
>15|NA|NA|TRBV6-5|TRBJ1-3
CASSDRTSSGNTIYF
TGTGCCAGCAGCGACAGGACGAGCTCTGGAAACACCATATATTTT
>16|NA|TRBD2|TRBV9|TRBJ2-2
CASSVSSGVNTGELFF
TGTGCCAGCAGCGTCTCTAGCGGGGTTAACACCGGGGAGCTGTTTTTT
>15|NA|NA|TRBV6-1|TRBJ2-7
CASSETNPSSYEQYF
TGTGCCAGCAGTGAGACGAACCCTTCCTCCTACGAGCAGTACTTC
>15|NA|TRBD1|TRBV6-4|TRBJ1-4
CASSDWDRYNEKLFF
TGTGCCAGCAGTGACTGGGACAGATACAATGAAAAACTGTTTTTT
>13|NA|TRBD1|TRBV6-5|TRBJ1-5
CASGQGSNQPQHF
TGTGCCAGCGGACAGGGTAGCAATCAGCCCCAGCATTTT
>16|NA|NA|TRBV5-4|TRBJ1-4
CASSLPGAAANEKLFF
TGTGCCAGCAGCTTGCCAGGGGCTGCGGCTAATGAAAAACTGTTTTTT
>14|NA|TRBD2|TRBV7-2|TRBJ2-5
CASSLAGGWKTQYF
TGTGCCAGCAGCTTAGCGGGAGGGTGGAAGACCCAGTACTTC
>13|NA|NA|TRBV10-3|TRBJ2-1
CAITRDSYNEQFF
TGTGCCATCACGCGGGACAGCTACAATGAGCAGTTCTTC
>17|NA|TRBD2|TRBV19|TRBJ2-3
CASSDKLAGGPVDTQYF
TGTGCCAGTAGTGACAAACTAGCGGGAGGGCCGGTAGATACGCAGTATTTT
>15|NA|NA|TRBV30|TRBJ2-2
CAWSGASAYTGELFF
TGTGCCTGGAGTGGAGCTAGCGCCTACACCGGGGAGCTGTTTTTT
>18|few|NA|TRBV18|TRBJ2-4
CASSPQEANLQPKNIQYF
TGTGCCAGCTCACCCCAGGAAGCAAACTTACAACCCAAAAACATTCAGTACTTC
>15|NA|TRBD1|TRBV6-5|TRBJ1-5
CASKRDRAQNQPQHF
TGTGCCAGCAAGCGAGACAGGGCCCAAAATCAGCCCCAGCATTTT
>13|NA|TRBD1|TRBV6-6|TRBJ1-4
CATQGALNEKLFF
TGTGCCACCCAGGGGGCCCTTAATGAAAAACTGTTTTTT
>15|NA|NA|TRBV6-1|TRBJ2-4
CASSEIPLAKNIQYF
TGTGCCAGCAGTGAAATCCCGCTAGCCAAAAACATTCAGTACTTC
>12|NA|NA|TRBV29-1|TRBJ2-3
CSVVYGPDTQYF
TGCAGCGTTGTATACGGCCCAGATACGCAGTATTTT
>14|NA|NA|TRBV7-9|TRBJ2-5
CASSSPRNQETQYF
TGTGCCAGCAGCTCCCCTAGAAACCAAGAGACCCAGTACTTC
>13|NA|TRBD1|TRBV5-8|TRBJ1-6
CASSPRDRSPLHF
TGTGCCAGCAGTCCCCGGGACAGATCACCCCTCCACTTT
>15|NA|NA|TRBV2|TRBJ2-2
CASSEIGGNTGELFF
TGTGCCAGCAGTGAAATCGGCGGTAACACCGGGGAGCTGTTTTTT
>11|NA|NA|TRBV12-5|TRBJ2-1
CASGGLNEQFF
TGTGCTAGTGGTGGGCTGAATGAGCAGTTCTTC
>14|NA|NA|TRBV5-1|TRBJ1-1
CASSLERPNTEAFF
TGCGCCAGCAGCTTGGAACGACCGAACACTGAAGCTTTCTTT
>12|NA|NA|TRBV30|TRBJ2-7
CAWSWATYEQYF
TGTGCCTGGAGTTGGGCGACCTACGAGCAGTACTTC
>14|NA|NA|TRBV7-9|TRBJ2-3
CASSFKGSTDTQYF
TGTGCCAGCAGTTTTAAGGGGAGCACAGATACGCAGTATTTT
>13|NA|NA|TRBV7-3|TRBJ2-2
CASSLGLVGELFF
TGTGCCAGCAGCTTAGGACTGGTCGGGGAGCTGTTTTTT
>15|NA|NA|TRBV11-2|TRBJ2-7
CASSLGGAGSYEQYF
TGTGCCAGCAGCTTAGGGGGGGCAGGCTCCTACGAGCAGTACTTC
>14|NA|NA|TRBV14|TRBJ1-2
CASSQSRTERGYTF
TGTGCCAGCAGCCAATCTCGGACAGAGCGTGGCTACACCTTC
>14|NA|NA|TRBV2|TRBJ1-4
CASSERGGQEKLFF
TGTGCCAGCAGTGAAAGGGGGGGCCAAGAAAAACTGTTTTTT
>11|NA|NA|TRBV5-4|TRBJ2-7
CASSLDYEQYF
TGTGCCAGCAGCTTGGATTACGAGCAGTACTTC
>14|NA|TRBD1|TRBV10-1|TRBJ1-4
CASSPGTENEKLFF
TGCGCCAGCAGCCCCGGGACAGAGAATGAAAAACTGTTTTTT
>13|NA|NA|TRBV2|TRBJ1-2
CASSTELSYGYTF
TGTGCCAGCAGTACGGAGCTTTCCTATGGCTACACCTTC
>12|NA|NA|TRBV7-8|TRBJ2-1
CAGGGFYNEQFF
TGTGCCGGAGGCGGGTTCTACAATGAGCAGTTCTTC
>13|NA|NA|TRBV5-6|TRBJ2-4
CASSPYDQNIQYF
TGTGCCAGCAGCCCCTATGACCAAAACATTCAGTACTTC
>16|few|TRBD1|TRBV19|TRBJ1-4
CASSTQGGPTNEKLFF
TGTGCCAGTAGTACCCAGGGGGGACCAACTAATGAAAAACTGTTTTTT
>13|NA|NA|TRBV30|TRBJ1-2
CARTRTTNYGYTF
TGTGCCCGGACCAGGACTACTAACTATGGCTACACCTTC
>13|NA|NA|TRBV11-2|TRBJ2-7
CASSPFSQGGQYF
TGTGCCAGCAGCCCGTTCTCCCAGGGAGGGCAGTACTTC
>11|NA|NA|TRBV18|TRBJ2-2
CASSQSGELFF
TGTGCCAGCTCTCAAAGCGGGGAGCTGTTTTTT
>13|NA|NA|TRBV28|TRBJ2-5
CASLGEGMETQYF
TGTGCCAGCCTAGGAGAAGGAATGGAGACCCAGTACTTC
>13|few|TRBD1|TRBV11-3|TRBJ2-1
CASSPTGYNEQFF
TGTGCCAGCAGCCCGACAGGGTACAATGAGCAGTTCTTC
>14|once|TRBD1|TRBV18|TRBJ2-7
CASSLSDRGYEQYF
TGTGCCAGCTCACTATCAGACAGGGGTTACGAGCAGTACTTC
>13|NA|NA|TRBV5-5|TRBJ2-5
CASSLDGSETQYF
TGTGCCAGCAGCTTGGATGGCTCAGAGACCCAGTACTTC
>17|NA|NA|TRBV7-9|TRBJ2-1
CASSPVRLGRPEGEQFF
TGTGCCAGCAGCCCCGTGAGGTTGGGCAGGCCTGAGGGTGAGCAGTTCTTC
>15|once|TRBD1|TRBV2|TRBJ2-1
CASRGGQSSYNEQFF
TGTGCCAGCAGAGGGGGACAGAGCTCCTACAATGAGCAGTTCTTC
>15|NA|TRBD1|TRBV7-3|TRBJ1-2
CASSPTGGPDYGYTF
TGTGCCAGCAGTCCAACAGGGGGCCCTGACTATGGCTACACCTTC
>17|NA|TRBD2|TRBV4-1|TRBJ2-3
CASSQNPSGGVTDTQYF
TGCGCCAGCAGCCAAAACCCATCGGGGGGGGTCACAGATACGCAGTATTTT
>11|once|NA|TRBV7-6|TRBJ2-5
CASSSSETQYF
TGTGCCAGCAGCTCCAGTGAGACCCAGTACTTC
>14|once|NA|TRBV7-8|TRBJ2-2
CASPPGLHTGELFF
TGTGCCAGCCCTCCGGGACTTCACACCGGGGAGCTGTTTTTT
>13|NA|NA|TRBV2|TRBJ1-5
CASSQYSNQPQHF
TGTGCCAGCAGCCAATATAGCAATCAGCCCCAGCATTTT
>13|NA|NA|TRBV5-4|TRBJ2-3
CASSFHGTDTQYF
TGTGCCAGCAGCTTCCATGGCACAGATACGCAGTATTTT
>15|NA|TRBD2|TRBV7-8|TRBJ2-7
CASSLPASGPYEQYF
TGTGCCAGCAGCTTGCCCGCTAGCGGTCCCTACGAGCAGTACTTC